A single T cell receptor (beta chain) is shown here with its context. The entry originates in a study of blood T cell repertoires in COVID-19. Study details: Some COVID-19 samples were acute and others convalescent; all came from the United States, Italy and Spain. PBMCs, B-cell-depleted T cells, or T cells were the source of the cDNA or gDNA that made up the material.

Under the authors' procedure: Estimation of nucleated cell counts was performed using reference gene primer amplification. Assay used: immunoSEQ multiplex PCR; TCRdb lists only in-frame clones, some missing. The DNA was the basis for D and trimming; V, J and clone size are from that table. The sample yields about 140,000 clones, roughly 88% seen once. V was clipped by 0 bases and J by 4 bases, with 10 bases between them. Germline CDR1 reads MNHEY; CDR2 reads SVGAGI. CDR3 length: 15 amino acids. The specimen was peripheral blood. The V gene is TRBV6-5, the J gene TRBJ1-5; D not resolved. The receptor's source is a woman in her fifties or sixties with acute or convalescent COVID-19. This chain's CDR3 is CASSYSAAVNQPQHF. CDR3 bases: TGTGCCAGCAGTTACTCAGCGGCAGTTAATCAGCCCCAGCATTTT.